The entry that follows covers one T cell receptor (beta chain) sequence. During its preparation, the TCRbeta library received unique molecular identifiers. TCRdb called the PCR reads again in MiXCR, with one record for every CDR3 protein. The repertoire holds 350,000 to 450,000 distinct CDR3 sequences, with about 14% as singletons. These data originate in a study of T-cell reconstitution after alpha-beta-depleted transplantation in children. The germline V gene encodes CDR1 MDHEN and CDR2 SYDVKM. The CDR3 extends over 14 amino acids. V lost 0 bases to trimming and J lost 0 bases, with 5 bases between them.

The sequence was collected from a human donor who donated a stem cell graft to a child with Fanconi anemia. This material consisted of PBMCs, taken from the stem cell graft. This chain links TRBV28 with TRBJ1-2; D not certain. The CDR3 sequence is CASSLWQANYGYTF. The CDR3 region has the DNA TGTGCCAGCAGTTTATGGCAGGCTAACTATGGCTACACCTTC.